This is a list of T cell receptor beta chains from one sample in a study of PD-L1 blockade in urothelial cancer. The data were produced by immunoSEQ multiplex PCR, yet TCRdb's version contains in-frame clones alone and is incomplete. Of roughly 120,000 clones listed, approximately 84% are singletons. This specimen consisted of PBMCs, obtained around atezolizumab (anti-PD-L1) treatment. These receptors originate from a man aged 45 to 65 with urothelial cancer. Each CDR3 is given with its conserved first and last residue. A D gene is named only where the DNA matches it firmly. Clone size is not always given. Where it is, it says once, few, many or a class for expanded clones.

v_call: TRBV5-1; j_call: TRBJ2-5; d_call: -; clone_size: -; cdr3_aa: CASSLDSQETQYF; cdr3_nt: TGCGCCAGCAGCCTGGACAGCCAAGAGACCCAGTACTTC
v_call: TRBV5-8; j_call: TRBJ1-6; d_call: TRBD1; clone_size: once; cdr3_aa: CASSLGTGHLDSPLHF; cdr3_nt: TGTGCCAGCAGCTTGGGGACAGGCCATCTTGATTCACCCCTCCACTTT
v_call: TRBV6-4; j_call: TRBJ1-2; d_call: -; clone_size: few; cdr3_aa: CASSDGSVRGYTF; cdr3_nt: TGTGCCAGCAGTGACGGCAGCGTGCGCGGCTACACCTTC
v_call: TRBV11-2; j_call: TRBJ2-2; d_call: TRBD2; clone_size: -; cdr3_aa: CASSESLGASGKNTGELFF; cdr3_nt: TGTGCCAGCAGCGAGTCCCTTGGGGCTAGCGGGAAGAACACCGGGGAGCTGTTTTTT
v_call: TRBV7-9; j_call: TRBJ2-3; d_call: -; clone_size: -; cdr3_aa: CASSFGQLGTQYF; cdr3_nt: TGTGCCAGCAGCTTTGGACAACTCGGTACGCAGTATTTT
v_call: TRBV27; j_call: TRBJ2-3; d_call: TRBD2; clone_size: -; cdr3_aa: CASSLSTSGEKEFADTQYF; cdr3_nt: TGTGCCAGCAGTTTATCGACTAGCGGAGAAAAGGAGTTCGCAGATACGCAGTATTTT
v_call: TRBV5-6; j_call: TRBJ1-2; d_call: -; clone_size: -; cdr3_aa: CASRYSAGYGYTF; cdr3_nt: TGTGCCAGCAGGTACAGTGCCGGTTATGGCTACACCTTC
v_call: TRBV7-3; j_call: TRBJ2-2; d_call: -; clone_size: -; cdr3_aa: CASSSGNTGELFF; cdr3_nt: TGTGCCAGCAGCTCCGGTAACACCGGGGAGCTGTTTTTT
v_call: TRBV4-1; j_call: TRBJ2-7; d_call: TRBD1; clone_size: -; cdr3_aa: CASSQDLGTEYYEQYF; cdr3_nt: TGCGCCAGCAGCCAAGATCTTGGGACAGAGTACTACGAGCAGTACTTC
v_call: TRBV6-1; j_call: TRBJ2-4; d_call: -; clone_size: -; cdr3_aa: CASSERRKGQTGNIQYF; cdr3_nt: TGTGCCAGCAGTGAACGAAGAAAAGGCCAAACGGGGAACATTCAGTACTTC
v_call: TRBV4-1; j_call: TRBJ2-3; d_call: -; clone_size: -; cdr3_aa: CASSQDSRGDTQYF; cdr3_nt: TGCGCCAGCAGCCAAGATTCGCGGGGAGATACGCAGTATTTT
v_call: TRBV7-9; j_call: TRBJ1-4; d_call: TRBD1; clone_size: -; cdr3_aa: CASSIDRGQGEKLFF; cdr3_nt: TGTGCCAGCAGCATTGACAGGGGGCAAGGCGAAAAACTGTTTTTT
v_call: TRBV28; j_call: TRBJ2-7; d_call: -; clone_size: once; cdr3_aa: CASRTSGDEQYF; cdr3_nt: TGTGCCAGCAGAACGAGCGGCGACGAGCAGTACTTC
v_call: TRBV2; j_call: TRBJ1-5; d_call: -; clone_size: -; cdr3_aa: CASSGSRFNQPQHF; cdr3_nt: TGTGCCAGCAGCGGGAGCCGTTTTAATCAGCCCCAGCATTTT
v_call: TRBV5-1; j_call: TRBJ2-3; d_call: TRBD2; clone_size: once; cdr3_aa: CASSPLAGGGATDTQYF; cdr3_nt: TGCGCCAGCAGCCCTCTAGCGGGAGGGGGTGCGACAGATACGCAGTATTTT
v_call: TRBV4-2; j_call: TRBJ2-2; d_call: -; clone_size: -; cdr3_aa: CASSHSGVTGELFF; cdr3_nt: TGTGCCAGCAGCCACTCCGGTGTCACCGGGGAGCTGTTTTTT
v_call: TRBV20-1; j_call: TRBJ2-3; d_call: -; clone_size: -; cdr3_aa: CSAGHLSAQYF; cdr3_nt: TGCAGTGCTGGTCACCTAAGTGCGCAGTATTTT
v_call: TRBV7-9; j_call: TRBJ2-5; d_call: -; clone_size: -; cdr3_aa: CASSPSTGVQETQYF; cdr3_nt: TGTGCCAGCAGCCCCAGTACGGGAGTCCAAGAGACCCAGTACTTC
v_call: TRBV15; j_call: TRBJ2-1; d_call: TRBD2; clone_size: -; cdr3_aa: CATSRPLAGGPYEQFF; cdr3_nt: TGTGCCACCAGCAGGCCTTTAGCGGGAGGGCCTTATGAGCAGTTCTTC
v_call: TRBV27; j_call: TRBJ1-6; d_call: -; clone_size: -; cdr3_aa: CASKFGGLGNSPLHF; cdr3_nt: TGTGCCAGCAAGTTTGGGGGACTGGGTAATTCACCCCTCCACTTT
v_call: TRBV15; j_call: TRBJ2-3; d_call: -; clone_size: once; cdr3_aa: CATSIGGEGTDTQYF; cdr3_nt: TGTGCCACCAGCATCGGCGGGGAGGGCACAGATACGCAGTATTTT
v_call: TRBV7-8; j_call: TRBJ2-7; d_call: TRBD2; clone_size: -; cdr3_aa: CASSSRGGGSSYEQYF; cdr3_nt: TGTGCCAGCAGTTCGCGGGGCGGGGGGAGCTCCTACGAGCAGTACTTC
v_call: TRBV5-4; j_call: TRBJ1-2; d_call: TRBD1; clone_size: -; cdr3_aa: CASSRGTGARNYGYTF; cdr3_nt: TGTGCCAGCAGCCGTGGGACAGGGGCTCGGAACTATGGCTACACCTTC
v_call: TRBV20-1; j_call: TRBJ2-7; d_call: -; clone_size: -; cdr3_aa: CSAASSEQYF; cdr3_nt: TGCAGTGCTGCTAGCTCCGAGCAGTACTTC
v_call: TRBV5-5; j_call: TRBJ2-3; d_call: TRBD1; clone_size: -; cdr3_aa: CASSSLPGQGATDTQYF; cdr3_nt: TGTGCCAGCAGCTCGTTACCTGGACAGGGGGCCACAGATACGCAGTATTTT
v_call: TRBV28; j_call: TRBJ2-5; d_call: -; clone_size: -; cdr3_aa: CASSFRGSPAETQYF; cdr3_nt: TGTGCCAGCAGTTTTCGGGGGTCCCCTGCAGAGACCCAGTACTTC
v_call: TRBV28; j_call: TRBJ2-1; d_call: TRBD2; clone_size: -; cdr3_aa: CASRGLAGRGYNEQFF; cdr3_nt: TGTGCCAGCAGGGGACTAGCGGGAAGAGGGTACAATGAGCAGTTCTTC
v_call: TRBV12-2; j_call: TRBJ2-1; d_call: -; clone_size: -; cdr3_aa: CASRLGGQGFFSYNEQFF; cdr3_nt: TGTGCAAGTCGCTTAGGGGGACAGGGTTTTTTTTCGTACAATGAGCAGTTCTTC
v_call: TRBV11-2; j_call: TRBJ1-1; d_call: TRBD1; clone_size: -; cdr3_aa: CASSSGQGGIF; cdr3_nt: TGTGCCAGCAGCTCCGGACAGGGGGGCATCTTT
v_call: TRBV7-2; j_call: TRBJ1-5; d_call: -; clone_size: -; cdr3_aa: CASSFLPYSNQPQHF; cdr3_nt: TGTGCCAGCAGCTTCTTGCCCTATAGCAATCAGCCCCAGCATTTT
v_call: TRBV30; j_call: TRBJ2-3; d_call: -; clone_size: -; cdr3_aa: CAWDRGTDTQYF; cdr3_nt: TGTGCCTGGGACAGAGGCACAGATACGCAGTATTTT
v_call: TRBV2; j_call: TRBJ1-5; d_call: -; clone_size: few; cdr3_aa: CASSELGAPKPQHF; cdr3_nt: TGTGCCAGCAGTGAGCTAGGAGCGCCAAAGCCCCAGCATTTT
v_call: TRBV5-6; j_call: TRBJ1-5; d_call: TRBD1; clone_size: -; cdr3_aa: CASSWTGGGQPQHF; cdr3_nt: TGTGCCAGCAGCTGGACAGGGGGCGGTCAGCCCCAGCATTTT
v_call: TRBV19; j_call: TRBJ2-1; d_call: TRBD1; clone_size: -; cdr3_aa: CASHHRDRVNNEQFF; cdr3_nt: TGTGCCAGTCACCACCGGGACAGGGTGAACAATGAGCAGTTCTTC
v_call: TRBV6-5; j_call: TRBJ1-1; d_call: -; clone_size: -; cdr3_aa: CASRGGRGAEAFF; cdr3_nt: TGTGCCAGCAGGGGGGGTCGGGGAGCTGAAGCTTTCTTT
v_call: TRBV28; j_call: TRBJ2-7; d_call: TRBD2; clone_size: -; cdr3_aa: CASSSPGGGRKHEQYF; cdr3_nt: TGTGCCAGCAGTTCCCCGGGGGGCGGGAGGAAACACGAGCAGTACTTC
v_call: TRBV9; j_call: TRBJ2-3; d_call: -; clone_size: -; cdr3_aa: CASSLAPDTDTQYF; cdr3_nt: TGTGCCAGCAGCCTCGCTCCAGACACAGATACGCAGTATTTT
v_call: TRBV6-5; j_call: TRBJ2-7; d_call: -; clone_size: once; cdr3_aa: CASSYPTYEQYF; cdr3_nt: TGTGCCAGCAGTTACCCCACCTACGAGCAGTACTTC
v_call: TRBV30; j_call: TRBJ1-1; d_call: -; clone_size: few; cdr3_aa: CAWSVWGVSTEAFF; cdr3_nt: TGTGCCTGGAGTGTCTGGGGGGTGAGCACTGAAGCTTTCTTT
v_call: TRBV7-8; j_call: TRBJ2-5; d_call: -; clone_size: -; cdr3_aa: CASVEGSQETQYF; cdr3_nt: TGTGCCAGCGTGGAGGGATCCCAAGAGACCCAGTACTTC